The 5 T cell receptor beta chains reported below all come from one sample, sequenced in a study of blood T cell repertoires in COVID-19. The method was immunoSEQ multiplex PCR; TCRdb's version includes in-frame clones alone and lacks a portion of them. Seen here are about 180,000 clones, approximately 85% observed once, and the top ten hold over 7.5%. Sequenced: peripheral blood. The receptor set was obtained from a woman at least 80 years old with acute or convalescent COVID-19.

This rearrangement joins TRBV5-1 to TRBJ1-1, with 10 positions matching TRBD1. Trimming at V came to 0 bases and at J to 3 bases, leaving 8 bases not matched to a gene. The CDR3 extends over 17 amino acids. Looked up from germline, CDR1 is SGHRS and CDR2 is YFSETQ. This CDR3 reads CASSLALRTGGHTEAFF. The CDR3 DNA reads TGCGCCAGCAGCTTGGCCCTACGGACAGGGGGACACACTGAAGCTTTCTTT.

The rearrangement uses TRBV4-3 and TRBJ1-4, with TRBD1 identical over 8 bases. CDR1 LGHNA and CDR2 YSLEER come from the germline V gene. The CDR3 is 14 residues long. Germline trimming cut 5 bases from V and 8 bases from J; bases unmatched to any gene: 7. CDR3 in DNA: TGCGCCAGCAGCGAACAGGGGGAAGACGAAAAACTGTTTTTT. It codes for CASSEQGEDEKLFF.

The rearrangement links TRBV1 to TRBJ2-7; TRBD2 reflects the table's D call only, with no check against the DNA. TRBV1 is termed a pseudogene. The CDR3 contains 21 residues. The CDR3 nucleotides read TGCACCAGCAGCCAAGGACTAGCGGGAGTGGTTACATCCCTCTACTCCTACGAGCAGTACTTC. The encoded protein is CTSSQGLAGVVTSLYSYEQYF.

The J gene is TRBJ2-7, the V gene TRBV7-9; D gene unclear. V was pared by 5 bases and J by 4 bases, with 15 bases between. This CDR3 has 14 amino acids. Germline assignment: CDR1 SEHNR and CDR2 FQNEAQ (reference sequence). Here the CDR3 DNA reads TGTGCCAGCAGCCCCCGGTCCGACTCTTACGAGCAGTACTTC. Its protein product is CASSPRSDSYEQYF.

The genes are TRBV15 and TRBJ2-3, with a tentative D call TRBD2 (5 bases). CDR1 LNHNV and CDR2 YYDKDF come from the germline V gene (reference sequence). Trimming removed 5 bases from V and 4 bases from J, with 13 bases in between. There are 14 residues in the CDR3. CDR3 residues: CATSLPGSSDTQYF. In DNA, the CDR3 is TGTGCCACCAGCCTTCCGGGATCATCAGATACGCAGTATTTT.